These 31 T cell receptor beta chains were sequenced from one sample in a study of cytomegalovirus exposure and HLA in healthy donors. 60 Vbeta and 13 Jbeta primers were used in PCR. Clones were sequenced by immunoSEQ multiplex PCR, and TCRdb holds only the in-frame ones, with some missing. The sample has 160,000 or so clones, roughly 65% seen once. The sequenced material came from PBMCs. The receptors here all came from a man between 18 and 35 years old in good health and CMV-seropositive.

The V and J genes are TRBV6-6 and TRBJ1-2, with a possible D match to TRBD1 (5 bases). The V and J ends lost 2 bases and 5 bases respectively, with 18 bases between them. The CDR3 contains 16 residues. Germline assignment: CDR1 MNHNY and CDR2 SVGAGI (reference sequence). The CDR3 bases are TGTGCCAGCAGTTACGCGGACACCGCGTTTGGGTATGGCTACACCTTC. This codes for CASSYADTAFGYGYTF.

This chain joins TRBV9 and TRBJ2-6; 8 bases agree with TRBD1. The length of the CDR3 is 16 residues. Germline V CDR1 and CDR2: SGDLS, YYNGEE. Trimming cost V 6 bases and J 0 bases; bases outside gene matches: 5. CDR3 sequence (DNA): TGTGCCAGCACCTCAGGGGGCTACTCTGGGGCCAACGTCCTGACTTTC. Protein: CASTSGGYSGANVLTF.

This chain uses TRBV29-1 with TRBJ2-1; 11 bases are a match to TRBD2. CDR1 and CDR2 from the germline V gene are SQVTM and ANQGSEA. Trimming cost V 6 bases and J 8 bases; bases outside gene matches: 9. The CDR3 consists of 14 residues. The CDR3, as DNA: TGCAGCGTCAATAGCGGGGGGGCCGGGGATGAGCAGTTCTTC. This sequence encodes CSVNSGGAGDEQFF.

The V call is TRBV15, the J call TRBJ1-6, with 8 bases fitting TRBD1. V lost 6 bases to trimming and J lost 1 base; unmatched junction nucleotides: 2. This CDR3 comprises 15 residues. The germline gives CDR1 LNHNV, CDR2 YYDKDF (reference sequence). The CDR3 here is CATRRDRSYNSPLHF. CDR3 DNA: TGTGCCACCAGGCGGGACAGGTCCTATAATTCACCCCTCCACTTT.

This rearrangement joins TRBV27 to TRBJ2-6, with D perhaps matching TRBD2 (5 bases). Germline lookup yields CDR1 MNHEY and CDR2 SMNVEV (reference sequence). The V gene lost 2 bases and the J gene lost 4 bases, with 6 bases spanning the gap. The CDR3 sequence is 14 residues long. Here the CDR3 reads CASSLGGGANVLTF. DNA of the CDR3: TGTGCCAGCAGTTTAGGCGGGGGGGCCAACGTCCTGACTTTC.

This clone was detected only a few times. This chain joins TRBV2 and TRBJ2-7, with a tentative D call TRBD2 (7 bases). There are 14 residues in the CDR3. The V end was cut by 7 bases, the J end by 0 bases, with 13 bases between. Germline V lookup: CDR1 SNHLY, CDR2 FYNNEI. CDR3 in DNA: TGTGCCAGCAAGCCGGGGGGCAGCTCCTACGAGCAGTACGTC. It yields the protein CASKPGGSSYEQYV.

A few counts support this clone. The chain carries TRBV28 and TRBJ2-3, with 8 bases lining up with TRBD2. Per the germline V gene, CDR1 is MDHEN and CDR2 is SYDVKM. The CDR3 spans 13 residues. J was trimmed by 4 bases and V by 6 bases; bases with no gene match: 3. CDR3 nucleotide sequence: TGTGCCAGCAGACGGGGGGGAGCAGATACGCAGTATTTT. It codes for CASRRGGADTQYF.

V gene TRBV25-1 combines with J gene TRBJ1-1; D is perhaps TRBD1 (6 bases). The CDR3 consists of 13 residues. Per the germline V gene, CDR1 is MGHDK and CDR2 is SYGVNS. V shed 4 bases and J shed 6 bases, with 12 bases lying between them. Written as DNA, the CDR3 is TGTGCCAGCAGTGGAACAGGGTGGTCTGAAGCTTTCTTT. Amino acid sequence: CASSGTGWSEAFF.

This CDR3 is CASSDSGTMGDTQYF. The CDR3 DNA is TGTGCCAGCAGTGACTCCGGGACTATGGGAGATACGCAGTATTTT. The rearrangement joins TRBV6-4 to TRBJ2-3; 7 bases match TRBD2. The CDR3 has 15 residues. Trimming took 0 bases from V and 5 from J; bases not matched to a gene: 5. Germline CDR1 and CDR2: MRHNA and SNTAGT.

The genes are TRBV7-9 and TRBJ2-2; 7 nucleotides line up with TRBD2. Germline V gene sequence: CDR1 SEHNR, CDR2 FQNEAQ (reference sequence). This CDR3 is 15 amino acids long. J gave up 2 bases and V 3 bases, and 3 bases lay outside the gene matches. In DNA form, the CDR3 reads TGTGCCAGCAGCTTTCCGGGACTAAACACCGGGGAGCTGTTTTTT. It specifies CASSFPGLNTGELFF.

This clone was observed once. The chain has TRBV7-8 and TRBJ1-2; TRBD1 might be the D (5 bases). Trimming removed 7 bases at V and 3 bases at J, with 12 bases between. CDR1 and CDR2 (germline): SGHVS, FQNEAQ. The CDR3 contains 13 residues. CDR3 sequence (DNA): TGTGCCAGCAACCCGGGGACTGACTATGGCTACACCTTC. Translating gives CASNPGTDYGYTF.

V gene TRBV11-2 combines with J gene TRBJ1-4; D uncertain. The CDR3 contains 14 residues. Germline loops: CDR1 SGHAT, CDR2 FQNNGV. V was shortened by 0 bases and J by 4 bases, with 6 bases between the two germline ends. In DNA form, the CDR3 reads TGTGCCAGCAGCTTAGACAGAAATAATGAAAAACTGTTTTTT. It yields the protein CASSLDRNNEKLFF.

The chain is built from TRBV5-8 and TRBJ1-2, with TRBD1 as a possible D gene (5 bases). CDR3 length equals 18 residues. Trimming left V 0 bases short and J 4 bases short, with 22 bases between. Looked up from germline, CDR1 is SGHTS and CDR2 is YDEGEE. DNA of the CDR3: TGTGCCAGCAGCTTGGCCTTGTATGAAGGGGATCGTCTCTATGGCTACACCTTC. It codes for CASSLALYEGDRLYGYTF.

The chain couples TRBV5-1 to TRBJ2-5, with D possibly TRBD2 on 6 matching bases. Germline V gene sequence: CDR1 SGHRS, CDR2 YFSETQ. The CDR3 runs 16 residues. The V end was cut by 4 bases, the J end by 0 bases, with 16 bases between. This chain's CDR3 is CASSPEGFLYQETQYF. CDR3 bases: TGCGCCAGCAGCCCGGAGGGATTCCTTTACCAAGAGACCCAGTACTTC.

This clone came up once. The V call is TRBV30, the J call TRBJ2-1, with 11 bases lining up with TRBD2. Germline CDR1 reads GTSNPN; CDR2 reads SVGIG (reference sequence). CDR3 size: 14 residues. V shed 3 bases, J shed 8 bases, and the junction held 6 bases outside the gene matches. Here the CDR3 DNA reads TGTGCCTGGAGAACGGGACTAGCGGCCCATGAGCAGTTCTTC. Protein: CAWRTGLAAHEQFF. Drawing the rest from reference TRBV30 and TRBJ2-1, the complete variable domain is SQTIHQWPATLVQPVGSPLSLECTVEGTSNPNLYWYRQAAGRGLQLLFYSVGIGQISSEVPQNLSASRPQDRQFILSSKKLLLSDSGFYLCAWRTGLAAHEQFFGPGTRLTVL.

The CDR3 DNA reads as TGTGCCAGCAGCCAAGAAGCGGGAGTAATCGGCGGGGAGCTGTTTTTT. This encodes CASSQEAGVIGGELFF. The chain carries TRBV4-2 and TRBJ2-2; TRBD2 matches 8 bases. The germline V gene has CDR1 LGHNA and CDR2 YNFKEQ. The J segment lost 7 bases and the V segment lost 0 bases, leaving 7 bases of the junction unmatched. The CDR3 has 16 amino acids.

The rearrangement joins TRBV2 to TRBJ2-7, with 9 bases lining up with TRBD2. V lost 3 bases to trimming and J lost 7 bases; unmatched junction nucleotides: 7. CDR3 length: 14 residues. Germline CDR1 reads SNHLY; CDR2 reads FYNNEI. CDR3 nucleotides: TGTGCCAGCAGTGATTCTAGCGGGACTGGGGAGCAGTACGTC. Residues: CASSDSSGTGEQYV.

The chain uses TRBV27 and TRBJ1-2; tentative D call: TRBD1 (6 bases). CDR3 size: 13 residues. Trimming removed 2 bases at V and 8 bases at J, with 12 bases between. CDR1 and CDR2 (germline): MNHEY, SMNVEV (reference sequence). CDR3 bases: TGTGCCAGCAGTTTAATACAGGGCTGGGGCTACACCTTC. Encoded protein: CASSLIQGWGYTF.

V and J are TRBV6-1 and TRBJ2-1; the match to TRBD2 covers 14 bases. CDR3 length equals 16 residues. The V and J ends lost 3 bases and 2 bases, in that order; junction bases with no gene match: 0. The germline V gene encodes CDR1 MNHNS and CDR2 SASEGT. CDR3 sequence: CASSETSGGAYNEQFF. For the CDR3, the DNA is TGTGCCAGCAGTGAGACTAGCGGGGGGGCCTACAATGAGCAGTTCTTC.

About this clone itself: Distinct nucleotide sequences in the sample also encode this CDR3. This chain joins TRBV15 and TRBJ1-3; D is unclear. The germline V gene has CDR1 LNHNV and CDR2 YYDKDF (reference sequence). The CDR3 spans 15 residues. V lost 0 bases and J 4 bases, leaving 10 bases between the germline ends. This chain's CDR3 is CATSRDPYEGNTIYF. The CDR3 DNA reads TGTGCCACCAGCAGAGATCCCTATGAGGGAAACACCATATATTTT.

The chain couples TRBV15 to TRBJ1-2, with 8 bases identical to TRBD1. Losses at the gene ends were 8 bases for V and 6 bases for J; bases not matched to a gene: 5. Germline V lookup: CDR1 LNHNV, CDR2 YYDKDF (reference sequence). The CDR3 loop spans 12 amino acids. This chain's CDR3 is CATWETGDGYTF. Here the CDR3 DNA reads TGTGCCACCTGGGAGACAGGGGATGGCTACACCTTC. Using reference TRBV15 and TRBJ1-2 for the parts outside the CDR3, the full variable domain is DAMVIQNPRYQVTQFGKPVTLSCSQTLNHNVMYWYQQKSSQAPKLLFHYYDKDFNNEADTPDNFQSRRPNTSFCFLDIRSPGLGDTAMYLCATWETGDGYTFGSGTRLTVV.

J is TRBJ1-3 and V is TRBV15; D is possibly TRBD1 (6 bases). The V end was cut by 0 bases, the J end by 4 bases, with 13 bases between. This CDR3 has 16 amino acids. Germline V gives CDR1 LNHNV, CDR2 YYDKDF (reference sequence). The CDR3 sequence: CATSRDRQGTGNTIYF. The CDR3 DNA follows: TGTGCCACCAGCAGAGATAGGCAGGGGACAGGAAACACCATATATTTT.

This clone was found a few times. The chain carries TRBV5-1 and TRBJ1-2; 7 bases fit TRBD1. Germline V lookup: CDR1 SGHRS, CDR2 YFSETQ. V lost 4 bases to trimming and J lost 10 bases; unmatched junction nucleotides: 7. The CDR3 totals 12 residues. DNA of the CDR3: TGCGCCAGCAGCCCGGGGACAGCCACCTACACCTTC. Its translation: CASSPGTATYTF.

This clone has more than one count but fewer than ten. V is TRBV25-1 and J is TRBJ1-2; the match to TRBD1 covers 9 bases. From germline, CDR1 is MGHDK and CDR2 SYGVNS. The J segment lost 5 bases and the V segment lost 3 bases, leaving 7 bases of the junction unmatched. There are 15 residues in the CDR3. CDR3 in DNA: TGTGCCAGCAGTGACCGGACAGGGGCCCATTATGGCTACACCTTC. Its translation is CASSDRTGAHYGYTF.

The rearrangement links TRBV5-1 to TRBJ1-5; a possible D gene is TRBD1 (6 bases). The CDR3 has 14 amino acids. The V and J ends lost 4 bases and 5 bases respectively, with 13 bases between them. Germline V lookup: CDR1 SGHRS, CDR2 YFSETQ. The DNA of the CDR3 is TGCGCCAGCAGCCCTACAGGGCTCGATCAGCCCCAGCATTTT. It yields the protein CASSPTGLDQPQHF.

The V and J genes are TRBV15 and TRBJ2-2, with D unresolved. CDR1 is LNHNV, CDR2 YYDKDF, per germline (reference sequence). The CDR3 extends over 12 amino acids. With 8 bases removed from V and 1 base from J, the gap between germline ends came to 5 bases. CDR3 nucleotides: TGTGCCACCTCGGTGAACACCGGGGAGCTGTTTTTT. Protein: CATSVNTGELFF.

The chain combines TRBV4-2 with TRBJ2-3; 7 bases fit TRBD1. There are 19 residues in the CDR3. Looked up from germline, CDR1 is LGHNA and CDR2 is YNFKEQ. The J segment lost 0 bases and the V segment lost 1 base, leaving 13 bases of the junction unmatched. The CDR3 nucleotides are TGTGCCAGCAGCCAAGGAGGGGGCCCAGTGGGAATTAGCACAGATACGCAGTATTTT. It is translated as CASSQGGGPVGISTDTQYF.

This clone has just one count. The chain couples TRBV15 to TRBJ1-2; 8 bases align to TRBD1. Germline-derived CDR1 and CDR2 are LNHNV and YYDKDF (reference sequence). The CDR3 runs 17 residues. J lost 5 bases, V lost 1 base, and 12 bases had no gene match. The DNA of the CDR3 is TGTGCCACCAGCAGAGTTTTTGGTGGACAGGGTGGATATGGCTACACCTTC. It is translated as CATSRVFGGQGGYGYTF.

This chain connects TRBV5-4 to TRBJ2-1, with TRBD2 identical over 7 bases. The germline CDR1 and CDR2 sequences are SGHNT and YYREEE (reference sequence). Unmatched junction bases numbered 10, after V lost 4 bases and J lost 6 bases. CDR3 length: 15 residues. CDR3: CASSGQRGQVNEQFF. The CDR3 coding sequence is TGTGCCAGCAGCGGCCAGCGGGGCCAAGTCAATGAGCAGTTCTTC.

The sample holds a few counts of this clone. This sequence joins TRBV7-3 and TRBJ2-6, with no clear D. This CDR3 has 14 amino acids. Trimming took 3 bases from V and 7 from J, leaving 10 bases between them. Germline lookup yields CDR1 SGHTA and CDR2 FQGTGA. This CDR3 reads CASSFQLSANVLTF. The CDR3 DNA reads TGTGCCAGCAGCTTTCAGTTAAGTGCCAACGTCCTGACTTTC.

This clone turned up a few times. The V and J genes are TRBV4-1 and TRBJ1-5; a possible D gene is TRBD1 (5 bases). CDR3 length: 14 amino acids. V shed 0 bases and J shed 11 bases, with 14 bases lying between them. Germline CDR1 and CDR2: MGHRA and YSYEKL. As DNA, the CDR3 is TGCGCCAGCAGCCAAGATCCAGGAGGGGCCGCCCAGCATTTT. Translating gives CASSQDPGGAAQHF.